This passage covers 10 T cell receptor beta chains from one sample sequenced in a study of response to subunit inactivated influenza vaccine. MiXCR, applied by TCRdb to the RT-PCR reads, yields one record per CDR3 protein. The sample shows 450,000 to 600,000 distinct CDR3 sequences, more than 15% of them seen only once. This material consisted of CD4+ T cells sorted from PBMCs, taken less than 30 months after vaccination. These TCRs come from a man aged 50-75 years who received an inactivated influenza vaccine.

The chain employs TRBV7-3 and TRBJ1-1; TRBD1 matches 9 bases. Germline-derived CDR1 and CDR2 are SGHTA and FQGTGA. CDR3 size: 16 residues. V lost 2 bases and J lost 4; bases outside the gene matches: 8. CDR3 in amino acids: CASSLSGTGRTTEAFF. Here the CDR3 DNA reads TGTGCCAGCAGCTTATCGGGGACAGGGCGGACCACTGAAGCTTTCTTT.

CDR3 loop: CASSTGLAGRQYF. The CDR3 DNA follows: TGTGCCAGCAGTACGGGACTAGCGGGAAGGCAGTACTTC. V is TRBV25-1 and J is TRBJ2-7; 13 nucleotides align to TRBD2. Per the germline V gene, CDR1 is MGHDK and CDR2 is SYGVNS. Losses at the gene ends were 5 bases for V and 9 bases for J; bases not matched to a gene: 4. This CDR3 is 13 amino acids long.

This clonotype was picked up a small number of times. The chain combines TRBV18 with TRBJ2-1; D gene uncertain. Germline V gene data show CDR1 as KGHSH and CDR2 as LQKENI. CDR3 length equals 15 residues. V lost 1 base and J 2 bases, leaving 9 bases between the germline ends. This CDR3 is CASSPRAPTYNEQFF. DNA of the CDR3: TGTGCCAGCTCACCACGGGCTCCTACCTACAATGAGCAGTTCTTC.

This clonotype was seen a handful of times. The chain combines TRBV7-9 with TRBJ2-3; D call uncertain. Trimming removed 1 base at V and 5 bases at J, with 7 bases between. The CDR3 extends over 13 amino acids. Germline assignment: CDR1 SEHNR and CDR2 FQNEAQ (reference sequence). The CDR3: CASSLDHRDTQYF. The CDR3, as DNA: TGTGCCAGCAGCTTAGACCACAGAGATACGCAGTATTTT.

This clonotype was counted at least ten times. V gene TRBV29-1 combines with J gene TRBJ2-5; 7 bases are a match to TRBD2. The trim removed 3 bases at V and 5 bases at J, leaving 12 bases unmatched. This CDR3 has 15 residues. Germline assignment: CDR1 SQVTM and CDR2 ANQGSEA. Here the CDR3 reads CSVDGEGTLRETQYF. The CDR3 nucleotides are TGCAGCGTTGACGGGGAGGGGACGCTACGTGAGACCCAGTACTTC.

The rearrangement uses TRBV29-1 and TRBJ2-3; 9 positions match TRBD2. The germline V gene has CDR1 SQVTM and CDR2 ANQGSEA. There are 14 residues in the CDR3. The V and J ends lost 4 bases and 5 bases, in that order; junction bases with no gene match: 7. The CDR3 loop reads CSVVSAGGVDTQYF. The DNA of the CDR3 is TGCAGCGTTGTTTCAGCGGGAGGTGTAGATACGCAGTATTTT.

V usage is TRBV23-1 and J usage is TRBJ2-7; 8 nucleotides agree with TRBD1. TRBV23-1 is identified as an open reading frame with a role that is uncertain. J gave up 1 base and V 3 bases, and 5 bases lay outside the gene matches. The CDR3 covers 15 residues. The CDR3 DNA is TGCGCCAGCAGTCAGAAGGGACAGGAGTCCTACGAGCAGTACTTC. Protein: CASSQKGQESYEQYF.

This clonotype was counted a few times. V is TRBV29-1 and J is TRBJ1-1; 7 positions agree with TRBD1. The CDR3 loop spans 12 amino acids. The V and J ends lost 6 bases and 6 bases, in that order; junction bases with no gene match: 7. From germline, CDR1 is SQVTM and CDR2 ANQGSEA. CDR3 in amino acids: CSVDRTGSEAFF. The CDR3 DNA reads TGCAGCGTGGACAGGACAGGTTCTGAAGCTTTCTTT. Full variable domain (rest looked up from reference TRBV29-1 and TRBJ1-1): SAVISQKPSRDICQRGTSLTIQCQVDSQVTMMFWYRQQPGQSLTLIATANQGSEATYESGFVIDKFPISRPNLTFSTLTVSNMSPEDSSIYLCSVDRTGSEAFFGQGTRLTVV.

The V gene is TRBV5-1, the J gene TRBJ2-1, with D perhaps matching TRBD1 (5 bases). The V gene's germline CDR1 is SGHRS and CDR2 YFSETQ. The germline V and J ends were trimmed by 4 bases and 9 bases, with 8 bases remaining between them. This CDR3 spans 11 amino acids. The CDR3 DNA follows: TGCGCCAGCAGCCTAGACAGTGAGCAGTTCTTC. This encodes CASSLDSEQFF.

In its sample, this clonotype was seen a few times. CDR3 residues: CASSPLVDSTYNEQFF. In nucleotides, the CDR3 is TGTGCCAGCTCACCGTTGGTGGACTCGACCTACAATGAGCAGTTCTTC. The V call is TRBV18, the J call TRBJ2-1; TRBD2 might be the D (5 bases). CDR1 and CDR2 (germline): KGHSH, LQKENI. This CDR3 has 16 amino acids. Trimming cost V 3 bases and J 2 bases, with 14 bases left between them. The variable domain in full, completed from reference TRBV18 and TRBJ2-1, reads NAGVMQNPRHLVRRRGQEARLRCSPMKGHSHVYWYRQLPEEGLKFMVYLQKENIIDESGMPKERFSAEFPKEGPSILRIQQVVRGDSAAYFCASSPLVDSTYNEQFFGPGTRLTVL.